This TCR beta chain was captured in a study of T cells after posttransplantation cyclophosphamide. Sequencing used immunoSEQ multiplex PCR; TCRdb keeps in-frame clones, though not all of them. The data show about 5,700 clones, with none appearing a single time. CDR3 length: 13 amino acids. Germline V CDR1 and CDR2: MNHEY, SVGAGI. V gave up 7 bases and J gave up 2 bases, with 11 bases separating them. This clone was detected many times. The antigen is not known. Cyclophosphamide on days +3 and +4 followed busulfan-fludarabine conditioning and a marrow graft. Study observations and caveats: Blood and skin or GI T cell repertoires showed limited TRB overlap.

The chain is built from TRBV6-5 and TRBJ1-1, with D hard to call. The input for sequencing was PBMCs, taken after allogeneic stem cell transplant with posttransplant cyclophosphamide. The clonotype comes from a male patient between 60 and 69 years old who received an allogeneic stem cell transplant from a related donor, was CMV-positive, and had no GVHD. Some T cells may be supplied by the graft donor. As DNA, the CDR3 is TGTGCCAGCACGGAGCGGTTTAACACTGAAGCTTTCTTT. Amino acids: CASTERFNTEAFF.